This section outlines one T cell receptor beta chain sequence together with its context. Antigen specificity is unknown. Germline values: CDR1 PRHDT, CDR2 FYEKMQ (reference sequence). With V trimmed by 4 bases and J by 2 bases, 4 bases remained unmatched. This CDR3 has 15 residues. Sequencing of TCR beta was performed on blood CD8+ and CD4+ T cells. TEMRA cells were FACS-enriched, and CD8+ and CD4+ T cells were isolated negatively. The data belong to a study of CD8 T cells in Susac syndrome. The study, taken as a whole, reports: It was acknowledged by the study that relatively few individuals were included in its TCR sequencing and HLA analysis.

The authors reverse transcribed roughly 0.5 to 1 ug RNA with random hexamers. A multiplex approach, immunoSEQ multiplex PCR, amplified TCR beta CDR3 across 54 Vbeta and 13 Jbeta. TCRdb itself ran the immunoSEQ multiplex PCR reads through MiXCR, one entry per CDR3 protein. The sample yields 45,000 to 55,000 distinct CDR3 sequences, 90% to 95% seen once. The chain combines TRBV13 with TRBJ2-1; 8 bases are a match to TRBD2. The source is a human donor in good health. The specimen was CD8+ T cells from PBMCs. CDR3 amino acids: CASSSIAGPYNEQFF. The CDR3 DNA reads TGTGCCAGCAGCTCAATAGCGGGACCCTACAATGAGCAGTTCTTC.